Included here is one T cell receptor (beta chain) sequence, with context. With only one base between it and a far larger clone, this is likely a read error. Researchers used two-round multiplex PCR to amplify TCR beta CDR3 starting from genomic DNA. First-round PCR amplification was performed with primers specific to each TRBV and TRBJ gene. MiXCR, applied by TCRdb to the multiplex PCR reads, yields one record per CDR3 protein. The sample includes about 12,000 distinct CDR3 sequences, just over 35% of them seen just once. These data come from a study of prognosis after radiotherapy for stage I lung cancer. The sample was PBMCs, taken before or after stereotactic body radiation therapy (not recorded which). This receptor was identified in a donor over 45 with non-small cell lung cancer.

The CDR3 nucleotides read TGTGCCAGCAGTATCGACGGTTGGGATACGCAGTATTTT. It codes for CASSIDGWDTQYF. V usage is TRBV27 and J usage is TRBJ2-3, with D uncertain. The CDR3 is 13 amino acids. Germline loops: CDR1 MNHEY, CDR2 SMNVEV (reference sequence). V was cut by 5 bases and J by 6 bases, with 12 bases left in between.